The rows below give T cell receptor beta chains drawn from one sample of a study of PD-L1 blockade in urothelial cancer. TCRdb's table, derived via immunoSEQ multiplex PCR, lists solely in-frame clones and lacks some. The table lists about 81,000 clones, roughly 90% of them singletons. The sequencing here drew on PBMCs, taken around atezolizumab (anti-PD-L1) treatment. The receptors here all came from a woman older than 75 with urothelial cancer. Both conserved end residues are part of each CDR3.

CDR3 protein: CASSPLAEIAKNIQYF; J gene: TRBJ2-4; CDR3 length: 16; V gene: TRBV28
CDR3 protein: CVSEGARGTDTQYF; J gene: TRBJ2-3; CDR3 length: 14; V gene: TRBV12-5
CDR3 protein: CASSTPPDRDRNTEAFF; J gene: TRBJ1-1; CDR3 length: 17; V gene: TRBV19
CDR3 protein: CASRSGTSSYNEQFF; J gene: TRBJ2-1; CDR3 length: 15; V gene: TRBV6-5
CDR3 protein: CASSDSYYGYTF; J gene: TRBJ1-2; CDR3 length: 12; V gene: TRBV6-5
CDR3 protein: CASSRVAGGGSGELFF; J gene: TRBJ2-2; CDR3 length: 16; V gene: TRBV10-1
CDR3 protein: CASTGLAVSYNEQFF; J gene: TRBJ2-1; CDR3 length: 15; V gene: TRBV2
CDR3 protein: CASSEYTGGTLQETQYF; J gene: TRBJ2-5; CDR3 length: 17; V gene: TRBV25-1
CDR3 protein: CASSGTGTGVAYEQYF; J gene: TRBJ2-7; CDR3 length: 16; V gene: TRBV25-1
CDR3 protein: CASSPGGQGLGTEAFF; J gene: TRBJ1-1; CDR3 length: 16; V gene: TRBV7-9
CDR3 protein: CATSRGAGEGGYTF; J gene: TRBJ1-2; CDR3 length: 14; V gene: TRBV15
CDR3 protein: CASSAEGGSWEKLFF; J gene: TRBJ1-4; CDR3 length: 15; V gene: TRBV9
CDR3 protein: CASSRGTVGGYTF; J gene: TRBJ1-2; CDR3 length: 13; V gene: TRBV28
CDR3 protein: CAWSPQETQYF; J gene: TRBJ2-5; CDR3 length: 11; V gene: TRBV30
CDR3 protein: CASSPSGSGSYNEQFF; J gene: TRBJ2-1; CDR3 length: 16; V gene: TRBV18
CDR3 protein: CASSPRPRQGQETQYF; J gene: TRBJ2-5; CDR3 length: 16; V gene: TRBV18